Listed here are 27 T cell receptor beta chains from one sample, sequenced in a study of CD8 T cells in Susac syndrome. RNA amounts of roughly 0.5 to 1 ug underwent reverse transcription with random hexamers. TCRdb analysed the immunoSEQ multiplex PCR reads with MiXCR anew, one entry per CDR3 protein. Among about 120,000 distinct CDR3 sequences, approximately 93% were seen once, and the ten largest hold just under 0.095%. The specimen was CD4+ T cells from PBMCs. These receptors all come from a human donor with multiple sclerosis.

CDR3 coding DNA: TGTGCCAGTAGTCCGACCGGGACATTTTTCGGGCAAACTGAAGCTTTCTTT. Protein sequence: CASSPTGTFFGQTEAFF. The rearrangement links TRBV19 to TRBJ1-1; maybe TRBD1 (6 bases). This CDR3 contains 17 residues. V lost 5 bases and J lost 5, with 24 bases in between. Germline assignment: CDR1 LNHDA and CDR2 SQIVND (reference sequence).

The chain combines TRBV9 with TRBJ1-6; tentative D call: TRBD1 (5 bases). The CDR3 extends over 14 amino acids. CDR1 and CDR2 from the germline V gene are SGDLS and YYNGEE. V was pared by 2 bases and J by 6 bases, with 9 bases between. CDR3 nucleotides: TGTGCCAGCAGCGTTAACAGGTTTAATTCACCCCTCCACTTT. Amino acids: CASSVNRFNSPLHF. The full variable domain, completed using reference TRBV9 and TRBJ1-6, is DSGVTQTPKHLITATGQRVTLRCSPRSGDLSVYWYQQSLDQGLQFLIQYYNGEERAKGNILERFSAQQFPDLHSELNLSSLELGDSALYFCASSVNRFNSPLHFGNGTRLTVT.

V is TRBV20-1 and J is TRBJ1-5, with D tentatively TRBD1 (6 bases). Germline-derived CDR1 and CDR2 are DFQATT and SNEGSKA (reference sequence). Trimming took 5 bases from V and 0 from J, leaving 11 bases between them. This CDR3 has 14 amino acids. CDR3 residues: CSASKGGSNQPQHF. The CDR3 DNA is TGCAGTGCTTCAAAGGGGGGTAGCAATCAGCCCCAGCATTTT.

V usage is TRBV7-2 and J usage is TRBJ2-4; TRBD1 matches at 9 bases. The CDR3 runs 14 residues. The germline CDR1 and CDR2 sequences are SGHTA and FQGNSA. The trim removed 5 bases at V and 8 bases at J, leaving 7 bases unmatched. CDR3: CASSPRDREHIQYF. The DNA of the CDR3 is TGTGCCAGCAGCCCCCGGGACAGGGAACACATTCAGTACTTC.

This chain joins TRBV5-1 and TRBJ2-3; D perhaps matches TRBD2 (6 bases). V was shortened by 1 base and J by 2 bases, with 14 bases between the two germline ends. CDR1 is SGHRS and CDR2 is YFSETQ in the germline V gene. This CDR3 is 16 amino acids long. The CDR3 region is CASSLPGTSYTDTQYF. The DNA of the CDR3 is TGCGCCAGCAGCTTGCCCGGGACTTCTTACACAGATACGCAGTATTTT.

The V and J genes are TRBV12-3 or TRBV12-4 and TRBJ2-6, with D possibly TRBD1 on 6 matching bases. V was clipped by 6 bases and J by 0 bases, with 15 bases between them. This CDR3 spans 17 amino acids. CDR3 loop: CASRPDRYSSGANVLTF. For the CDR3, the DNA is TGTGCCAGCAGACCTGACAGGTATAGCTCTGGGGCCAACGTCCTGACTTTC.

CDR3 nucleotide sequence: TGTGCCAGCAGCTGGGGGGCGGAATTGTACGAGCAGTACTTC. This gives the protein CASSWGAELYEQYF. The chain combines TRBV7-9 with TRBJ2-7; D tentatively fits TRBD1 or TRBD2 (6 bases each). The V and J ends lost 4 bases and 4 bases respectively, with 14 bases between them. Germline CDR1 SEHNR, CDR2 FQNEAQ (reference sequence). The CDR3 contains 14 residues. Combining the CDR3 with reference TRBV7-9 and TRBJ2-7 gives the whole variable domain DTGVSQNPRHKITKRGQNVTFRCDPISEHNRLYWYRQTLGQGPEFLTYFQNEAQLEKSRLLSDRFSAERPKGSFSTLEIQRTEQGDSAMYLCASSWGAELYEQYFGPGTRLTVT.

The chain recombines TRBV7-2 with TRBJ1-2; 12 bases are a match to TRBD1. Trimming removed 5 bases from V and 4 bases from J; junction bases left unmatched: 8. The germline gives CDR1 SGHTA, CDR2 FQGNSA. The CDR3 has 16 residues. The CDR3 sequence: CASSLGQGASTYGYTF. In DNA form, the CDR3 reads TGTGCCAGCAGCCTGGGACAGGGGGCCTCCACCTATGGCTACACCTTC.

The gene calls are TRBV29-1 and TRBJ1-5; the match to TRBD1 covers 7 bases. The CDR3 is made up of 15 amino acids. Germline CDR1 reads SQVTM; CDR2 reads ANQGSEA. The J segment lost 0 bases and the V segment lost 6 bases, leaving 8 bases of the junction unmatched. CDR3 in DNA: TGCAGCGTCGCAGGGACAGACGATAGCAATCAGCCCCAGCATTTT. Amino acids: CSVAGTDDSNQPQHF.

The chain carries TRBV4-1 and TRBJ2-1; TRBD1 or TRBD2 may be the D gene (6 bases each). Germline V gene sequence: CDR1 MGHRA, CDR2 YSYEKL. V was cut by 2 bases and J by 4 bases, with 15 bases left in between. The CDR3 length is 16 residues. CDR3 DNA sequence: TGCGCCAGCAGCCAATTTTTGGGGGGCAGGTACAATGAGCAGTTCTTC. Translation gives CASSQFLGGRYNEQFF.

The CDR3 region has the DNA TGTGCCAGCAGAGAAGGGTCCCGCCCTGGGGCCAACGTCCTGACTTTC. Encoded protein: CASREGSRPGANVLTF. The chain carries TRBV11-2 and TRBJ2-6; D not resolved. The CDR3 runs to 16 residues. Trimming shortened V by 6 bases and J by 2 bases, and 14 bases separated the two germline ends. In germline, CDR1 is SGHAT, CDR2 FQNNGV.

The chain links TRBV3-1 to TRBJ2-7; perhaps TRBD1 as D (6 bases). Germline V gene lookup returns CDR1 LGHDT and CDR2 YNNKEL (reference sequence). Trimming cost V 6 bases and J 2 bases, with 17 bases left between them. The CDR3 loop spans 15 amino acids. In DNA form, the CDR3 reads TGTGCCAGCAGTCTTACAGGGTCAAACGCCTACGAGCAGTACTTC. This gives the protein CASSLTGSNAYEQYF.

The chain recombines TRBV3-1 with TRBJ2-5; a possible D gene is TRBD2 (6 bases). The CDR3 is 13 residues long. Trimming removed 3 bases from V and 5 bases from J, with 10 bases in between. From germline, CDR1 is LGHDT and CDR2 YNNKEL (reference sequence). The CDR3 loop is CASSQPAGETQYF. CDR3 nucleotide sequence: TGTGCCAGCAGCCAGCCGGCGGGGGAGACCCAGTACTTC.

This rearrangement joins TRBV11-2 to TRBJ1-1; D gene uncertain. The V gene's germline CDR1 is SGHAT and CDR2 FQNNGV. The V and J ends lost 5 bases and 0 bases respectively, with 7 bases between them. The CDR3 runs to 13 residues. CDR3 DNA sequence: TGTGCCAGCAGCCCCCGACTGAACACTGAAGCTTTCTTT. As protein: CASSPRLNTEAFF.

V is TRBV27 and J is TRBJ1-2; maybe TRBD1 (6 bases). This CDR3 is 13 amino acids long. Germline lookup yields CDR1 MNHEY and CDR2 SMNVEV (reference sequence). V was trimmed by 2 bases and J by 8 bases, leaving 12 bases between them. The CDR3, as DNA: TGTGCCAGCAGTTTACAGGGGTTGCGAGGCTACACCTTC. Residues: CASSLQGLRGYTF.

The chain recombines TRBV4-1 with TRBJ2-5, with 12 nucleotides matching TRBD2. Germline CDR1 reads MGHRA; CDR2 reads YSYEKL. This CDR3 is 17 amino acids long. Trimming at V came to 2 bases and at J to 3 bases, leaving 7 bases not matched to a gene. In DNA, the CDR3 is TGCGCCAGCAGCCAAACTGGACTAGCGGGGATAAAAGAGACCCAGTACTTC. Encoded protein: CASSQTGLAGIKETQYF.

The gene calls are TRBV10-3 and TRBJ1-1; no reliable D call. This CDR3 contains 13 residues. Germline V gene data show CDR1 as ENHRY and CDR2 as SYGVKD. V lost 10 bases and J lost 1, with 13 bases in between. The CDR3 DNA sequence: TGTGCCACGACGGGTGGTCCGAACACTGAAGCTTTCTTT. The encoded protein is CATTGGPNTEAFF.

V gene TRBV13 combines with J gene TRBJ2-2; 7 nucleotides match TRBD1. This CDR3 contains 16 residues. The germline V gene encodes CDR1 PRHDT and CDR2 FYEKMQ (reference sequence). J gave up 0 bases and V 4 bases, and 5 bases lay outside the gene matches. This CDR3 is CASSSIGQANTGELFF. Written as DNA, the CDR3 is TGTGCCAGCAGCTCCATCGGACAGGCGAACACCGGGGAGCTGTTTTTT.

The chain couples TRBV6-5 to TRBJ1-1; unclear D gene. This CDR3 has 13 amino acids. CDR1 and CDR2 from the germline V gene are MNHEY and SVGAGI. V lost 5 bases and J 2 bases, leaving 9 bases between the germline ends. CDR3 in amino acids: CASSKMGNTEAFF. Written as DNA, the CDR3 is TGTGCCAGCAGTAAGATGGGTAACACTGAAGCTTTCTTT.

In this sample, this clonotype turned up once. The rearrangement joins TRBV3-1 to TRBJ2-1, with a possible D match to TRBD2 (6 bases). V gave up 1 base and J gave up 3 bases, with 13 bases separating them. Germline V CDR1 and CDR2: LGHDT, YNNKEL (reference sequence). This CDR3 is 16 amino acids long. In nucleotides, the CDR3 is TGTGCCAGCAGCCAAGGGAGGGCCTTCAACTACAATGAGCAGTTCTTC. It yields the protein CASSQGRAFNYNEQFF.

The rearrangement uses TRBV7-2 and TRBJ2-3; 13 nucleotides match TRBD2. The CDR3 has 15 residues. Trimming took 5 bases from V and 10 from J; bases not matched to a gene: 9. Germline CDR1 reads SGHTA; CDR2 reads FQGNSA. CDR3 nucleotide sequence: TGTGCCAGCAGCAGCACTAGCGGGGGGGAGGGTTCGCAGTATTTT. This codes for CASSSTSGGEGSQYF.

The V and J genes are TRBV19 and TRBJ2-2, with 8 nucleotides matching TRBD1. Trimming removed 4 bases from V and 5 bases from J; junction bases left unmatched: 6. The CDR3 runs to 15 residues. Per germline, CDR1 LNHDA and CDR2 SQIVND (reference sequence). The CDR3 reads CASSTRQGRTGELFF. DNA for the CDR3: TGTGCCAGTAGTACGAGACAGGGGAGGACCGGGGAGCTGTTTTTT.

The chain employs TRBV30 and TRBJ1-3; D call uncertain. The CDR3 totals 15 residues. Germline CDR1 GTSNPN, CDR2 SVGIG (reference sequence). With 1 base removed from V and 0 bases from J, the gap between germline ends came to 10 bases. CDR3 DNA: TGTGCCTGGAGTGCCGAGTTTAGCTCTGGAAACACCATATATTTT. Protein sequence: CAWSAEFSSGNTIYF. The variable domain in full, completed from reference TRBV30 and TRBJ1-3, reads SQTIHQWPATLVQPVGSPLSLECTVEGTSNPNLYWYRQAAGRGLQLLFYSVGIGQISSEVPQNLSASRPQDRQFILSSKKLLLSDSGFYLCAWSAEFSSGNTIYFGEGSWLTVV.

The chain has TRBV11-2 and TRBJ2-2; 11 bases align to TRBD2. V lost 4 bases and J lost 1; bases outside the gene matches: 2. This CDR3 has 16 amino acids. Germline CDR1 SGHAT, CDR2 FQNNGV. The CDR3 reads CASSSSGGLNTGELFF. The CDR3 region has the DNA TGTGCCAGCAGCTCTAGCGGGGGGCTGAACACCGGGGAGCTGTTTTTT.

V gene TRBV21-1 combines with J gene TRBJ2-4; the table's D call, TRBD1, has no DNA check behind it. TRBV21-1 is annotated as a pseudogene. The CDR3 spans 16 residues. CDR3 nucleotide sequence: TGTGCCAGCAGCAAAGGACAGGGGAAAGCCAAAAACATTCAGTACTTC. Encoded protein: CASSKGQGKAKNIQYF.

This chain joins TRBV27 and TRBJ1-6; 8 nucleotides align to TRBD1. Trimming at V came to 6 bases and at J to 2 bases, leaving 12 bases not matched to a gene. CDR1 and CDR2 from the germline V gene are MNHEY and SMNVEV (reference sequence). This CDR3 is 18 amino acids long. This CDR3 is CASRVNQGAKAYNSPLHF. For the CDR3, the DNA is TGTGCCAGCAGAGTAAATCAGGGGGCAAAGGCCTATAATTCACCCCTCCACTTT.

The chain is built from TRBV7-9 and TRBJ1-5, with D possibly TRBD1 on 6 matching bases. The CDR3 covers 15 residues. The germline V and J ends were trimmed by 1 base and 2 bases, with 9 bases remaining between them. Germline V gene sequence: CDR1 SEHNR, CDR2 FQNEAQ (reference sequence). CDR3 in DNA: TGTGCCAGCAGCTTAGGCACAGGGCGCAATCAGCCCCAGCATTTT. Protein sequence: CASSLGTGRNQPQHF.